This TCR beta chain was recovered during a study of identical twins. The study's findings and limits: Models predicted too little out-of-frame TCR alpha sharing in monozygotic twins. Fewer insertions marked abundant cord blood beta clonotypes; young adult naive trended weakly, memory not at all.

Via MiXCR, TCRdb re-called the 5' RACE reads, giving one row per CDR3 protein. The sample has just over 450,000 distinct CDR3 sequences, about 14% seen once; the top ten hold more than 0.5%. This clonotype turned up a few times. Its antigen is unidentified. Trimming shortened V by 6 bases and J by 5 bases, and 18 bases separated the two germline ends. The CDR3 is 14 residues long. The germline V gene has CDR1 SGHRS and CDR2 YFSETQ. In addition, the sample was reused for a study of yellow fever vaccine responses in identical twins.

The chain combines TRBV5-1 with TRBJ2-7; D possibly matches TRBD1 or TRBD2 (5 bases each). Sample: CD4+ T cells sorted from blood. This clonotype was obtained from a woman between 18 and 30 years old in good health. DNA for the CDR3: TGCGCCAGCACACCGGCCCTGGGGGTACACGAGCAGTACTTC. Amino acid sequence: CASTPALGVHEQYF.